This TCR beta chain was documented in a study of cytomegalovirus exposure and HLA in healthy donors. The PCR had 60 Vbeta and 13 Jbeta primers. TCRdb keeps only in-frame clones here, not all; method: immunoSEQ multiplex PCR. The data show approximately 160,000 clones, with roughly 79% seen just once and 2.5% to 3.5% held by the top ten. Germline assignment: CDR1 GTSNPN and CDR2 SVGIG (reference sequence). V was cut by 1 base and J by 0 bases, with 21 bases left in between. CDR3 length: 18 amino acids. A word on this clone: Antigen: not known.

The study, taken as a whole, reports: In vitro testing confirmed three CMV-associated chains as specific for CMV antigens.

The genes are TRBV30 and TRBJ1-1; tentatively, D is TRBD1 (5 bases). The specimen sequenced was PBMCs. This receptor was obtained from a woman aged 45-60 years in good health and CMV-seropositive. The CDR3 sequence is CAWSALFSGLEMNTEAFF. The DNA for the CDR3 is TGTGCCTGGAGTGCCCTGTTTTCAGGGTTAGAAATGAACACTGAAGCTTTCTTT.